A single T cell receptor beta chain is shown here with its context. The antigen is undetermined. The entry originates in a study of cytomegalovirus exposure and HLA in healthy donors. 13 Jbeta primers and 60 Vbeta primers were used for the PCR. The data were produced by immunoSEQ multiplex PCR, yet TCRdb's version contains in-frame clones alone and is incomplete. The repertoire holds some 150,000 clones, approximately 80% seen once, with roughly 9% in the top ten. Study findings and constraints: In presence/absence analyses, roughly uniform sequencing depth across donors was assumed. The study listed approximately 160 cytomegalovirus-associated TCR beta chains. Later analysis placed DRB1 highest and HLA-C lowest in TCR association rates, which differed by HLA locus.

The sequence was obtained from a man aged 18 to 30 in good health and CMV-seropositive. Specimen: PBMCs.

CDR3 nucleotide sequence: TGCGCCAGCAGCCTCGGCGATACAGGGATAGATCAGCCCCAGCATTTT. Its protein is CASSLGDTGIDQPQHF. V and J are TRBV5-1 and TRBJ1-5, with a tentative D call TRBD1 (6 bases). With 4 bases removed from V and 5 bases from J, the gap between germline ends came to 19 bases. This CDR3 comprises 16 residues. The germline V gene encodes CDR1 SGHRS and CDR2 YFSETQ. Full variable domain (remainder filled in from reference TRBV5-1 and TRBJ1-5): KAGVTQTPRYLIKTRGQQVTLSCSPISGHRSVSWYQQTPGQGLQFLFEYFSETQRNKGNFPGRFSGRQFSNSRSEMNVSTLELGDSALYLCASSLGDTGIDQPQHFGDGTRLSIL.